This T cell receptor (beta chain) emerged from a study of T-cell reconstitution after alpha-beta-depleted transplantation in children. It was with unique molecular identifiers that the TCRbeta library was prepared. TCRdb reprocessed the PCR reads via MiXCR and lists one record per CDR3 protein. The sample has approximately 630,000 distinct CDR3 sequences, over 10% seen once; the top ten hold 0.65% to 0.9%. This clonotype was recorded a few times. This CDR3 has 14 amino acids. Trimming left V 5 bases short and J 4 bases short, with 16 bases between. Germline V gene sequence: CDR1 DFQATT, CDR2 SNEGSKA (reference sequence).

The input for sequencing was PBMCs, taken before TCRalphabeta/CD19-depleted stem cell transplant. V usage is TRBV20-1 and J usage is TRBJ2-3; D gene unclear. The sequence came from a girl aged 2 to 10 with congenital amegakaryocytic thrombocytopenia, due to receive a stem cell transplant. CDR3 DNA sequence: TGCAGTGCTCTAGGTGCGGTCGGCTCAGATACGCAGTATTTT. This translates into CSALGAVGSDTQYF.